Listed below are T cell receptor beta chains from one sample, sequenced in a study of graft-versus-host responses after intestinal transplantation. These receptors have no known antigen. Assay: immunoSEQ multiplex PCR; the TCRdb copy retains only in-frame clones and omits some. The sample records roughly 110,000 clones, about 92% being singletons. Sample: unstimulated CD8+ T cells sorted from spleen or lymph node cells, taken before transplant. The origin of the receptors is a human donor who was the organ donor for an intestinal transplant. The CDR3 runs from the conserved cysteine through the conserved F or W. D genes are given only for firm matches. Clone size is given for some rows only: seen once, a few or many times, or a class if the clone is expanded.

>NA|TRBJ1-1|NA|TRBV7-3
CASSSAGGTEAFF
TGTGCCAGCAGCTCCGCCGGGGGGACTGAAGCTTTCTTT
>NA|TRBJ2-3|NA|TRBV15
CATSRYGGGSSTDTQYF
TGTGCCACCAGCAGATATGGGGGGGGCTCTAGCACAGATACGCAGTATTTT
>TRBD2|TRBJ2-1|NA|TRBV5-1
CASSLDMSGRASNEQFF
TGCGCCAGCAGCTTAGACATGAGCGGGAGGGCCAGCAATGAGCAGTTCTTC
>NA|TRBJ1-6|NA|TRBV9
CASSVGSSHSYNSPLHF
TGTGCCAGCAGCGTAGGTAGTAGTCACTCCTATAATTCACCCCTCCACTTT
>TRBD2|TRBJ2-3|NA|TRBV6-5
CASSSGTSGTDTQYF
TGTGCCAGCAGCTCCGGGACTAGCGGCACAGATACGCAGTATTTT
>NA|TRBJ1-1|NA|TRBV2
CASSEFPRGWGTEAFF
TGTGCCAGCAGTGAATTCCCCCGGGGGTGGGGCACTGAAGCTTTCTTT
>TRBD1|TRBJ2-7|NA|TRBV4-2
CASSQRTGVSYEQYF
TGTGCCAGCAGCCAACGGACAGGGGTCTCCTACGAGCAGTACTTC
>NA|TRBJ1-2|NA|TRBV2
CASSESGTDYGYTF
TGTGCCAGCAGTGAATCCGGGACGGACTATGGCTACACCTTC
>NA|TRBJ2-1|NA|TRBV10-2
CASSDDPYNEQFF
TGCGCCAGCAGTGACGACCCCTACAATGAGCAGTTCTTC
>NA|TRBJ2-5|NA|TRBV5-6
CASSFIGTQETQYF
TGTGCCAGCAGCTTCATAGGGACCCAAGAGACCCAGTACTTC
>TRBD2|TRBJ2-7|NA|TRBV30
CAWSSGNYEQYF
TGTGCCTGGTCTAGCGGGAACTACGAGCAGTACTTC
>NA|TRBJ2-1|NA|TRBV7-9
CASSLGLPSYNEQFF
TGTGCCAGCAGCTTAGGCCTACCCTCCTACAATGAGCAGTTCTTC
>NA|TRBJ2-7|few|TRBV16
CASSLIVYEQYF
TGTGCCAGCAGCCTGATCGTCTACGAGCAGTACTTC
>NA|TRBJ2-1|NA|TRBV30
CAWSALYNEQFF
TGTGCCTGGAGCGCTCTATACAATGAGCAGTTCTTC
>NA|TRBJ1-5|NA|TRBV28
CASSLAFNSNQPQHF
TGTGCCAGCAGTTTGGCATTTAATAGCAATCAGCCCCAGCATTTT
>NA|TRBJ2-3|NA|TRBV5-4
CASTSLATDTQYF
TGTGCCAGCACGTCTCTAGCGACAGATACGCAGTATTTT
>NA|TRBJ2-7|NA|TRBV4-1
CASSVQGSLIYEQYF
TGCGCCAGCAGCGTTCAGGGGTCTCTCATCTACGAGCAGTACTTC
>TRBD1|TRBJ1-1|NA|TRBV28
CASSSWTGGEAFF
TGTGCCAGCAGTTCCTGGACAGGGGGCGAAGCTTTCTTT
>NA|TRBJ2-7|once|TRBV5-1
CASSFGRLLYEQYF
TGCGCCAGCAGCTTCGGGCGCTTGCTCTACGAGCAGTACTTC
>NA|TRBJ1-1|NA|TRBV4-3
CASSQDFGQVARGNTEAFF
TGCGCCAGCAGCCAAGATTTCGGGCAGGTTGCCAGGGGGAACACTGAAGCTTTCTTT
>TRBD2|TRBJ2-3|NA|TRBV27
CASSGLALRDTQYF
TGTGCCAGCAGCGGACTAGCTCTGAGGGATACGCAGTATTTT
>TRBD2|TRBJ2-5|NA|TRBV14
CASSQGPGTSVMETQYF
TGTGCCAGCAGCCAAGGCCCCGGGACTAGCGTCATGGAGACCCAGTACTTC
>NA|TRBJ2-5|NA|TRBV7-3
CASSSVQETQYF
TGTGCCAGCAGCTCCGTCCAAGAGACCCAGTACTTC
>TRBD1|TRBJ2-5|once|TRBV29-1
CSHRDREETQYF
TGCAGCCATCGGGACAGGGAAGAGACCCAGTACTTC
>NA|TRBJ1-2|NA|TRBV4-3
CASSQDAGDYGYTF
TGCGCCAGCAGCCAAGATGCAGGGGACTATGGCTACACCTTC
>NA|TRBJ1-2|NA|TRBV30
CAWGELHRFVGYGYTF
TGTGCCTGGGGGGAGCTCCATCGGTTTGTTGGCTATGGCTACACCTTC
>NA|TRBJ2-3|NA|TRBV5-6
CASSLDGGMAFDTQYF
TGTGCCAGCAGCTTGGATGGGGGGATGGCTTTCGATACGCAGTATTTT
>NA|TRBJ2-3|NA|TRBV12-5
CASGLSAVTQYF
TGTGCTAGTGGTTTGTCCGCCGTTACGCAGTATTTT
>NA|TRBJ2-3|once|TRBV7-6
CASSLDPAPDTQYF
TGTGCCAGCAGCTTGGACCCAGCCCCAGATACGCAGTATTTT
>NA|TRBJ1-5|NA|TRBV6-6
CASKGTQGNQPQHF
TGTGCCAGCAAAGGGACCCAGGGGAATCAGCCCCAGCATTTT
>TRBD1|TRBJ1-2|NA|TRBV29-1
CSAIHPQGALGYGYTF
TGCAGCGCCATCCATCCACAGGGGGCGCTGGGCTATGGCTACACCTTC
>NA|TRBJ2-1|NA|TRBV5-6
CASSSYREIIDINNEQFF
TGTGCCAGCAGCTCATACAGGGAGATCATAGATATTAACAATGAGCAGTTCTTC
>TRBD2|TRBJ2-3|NA|TRBV28
CASSWTSGSTDTQYF
TGTGCCAGCAGTTGGACTAGCGGGAGCACAGATACGCAGTATTTT
>TRBD2|TRBJ2-7|NA|TRBV7-9
CASSFGLAESYEQYF
TGTGCCAGCAGCTTCGGACTAGCGGAGTCCTACGAGCAGTACTTC
>NA|TRBJ1-2|NA|TRBV5-1
CASTYGHRDYRRYGYTF
TGCGCCAGCACGTACGGGCATCGGGACTACCGGCGGTATGGCTACACCTTC
>NA|TRBJ2-1|NA|TRBV9
CASSVGNNEQFF
TGTGCCAGCAGCGTAGGGAACAATGAGCAGTTCTTC
>NA|TRBJ2-7|NA|TRBV19
CATRSAEQVPYEQYF
TGTGCCACCAGATCTGCGGAGCAGGTTCCCTACGAGCAGTACTTC
>NA|TRBJ1-4|few|TRBV2
CASSEETATNEKLFF
TGTGCCAGCAGTGAAGAGACGGCAACTAATGAAAAACTGTTTTTT
>NA|TRBJ2-2|few|TRBV11-2
CASNVLLDTGELFF
TGTGCCAGCAATGTTCTTTTGGACACCGGGGAGCTGTTTTTT
>NA|TRBJ1-1|NA|TRBV28
CASSTLSNTEAFF
TGTGCCAGCAGTACCCTCTCGAACACTGAAGCTTTCTTT
>NA|TRBJ2-7|NA|TRBV28
CASSLLAGNEQYF
TGTGCCAGCAGTTTATTGGCAGGAAACGAGCAGTACTTC
>NA|TRBJ2-5|NA|TRBV7-6
CASSFISRIGETQYF
TGTGCCAGCAGCTTCATCTCGCGGATTGGGGAGACCCAGTACTTC
>TRBD2|TRBJ2-1|NA|TRBV27
CASSLAGAYNEQFF
TGTGCCAGCTCTCTAGCGGGGGCCTACAATGAGCAGTTCTTC
>NA|TRBJ2-1|NA|TRBV13
CASRYIGDSYNEQFF
TGTGCCAGCAGATACATAGGGGACTCCTACAATGAGCAGTTCTTC
>TRBD1|TRBJ2-7|NA|TRBV19
CASSPGQGGLYEQYF
TGTGCCAGTAGTCCGGGACAGGGTGGCCTCTACGAGCAGTACTTC
>TRBD1|TRBJ1-4|NA|TRBV28
CASSLFRDRRNEKLFF
TGTGCCAGCAGTTTGTTCCGGGACAGGCGAAATGAAAAACTGTTTTTT
>NA|TRBJ2-7|once|TRBV6-5
CASSSTKVLDEQYF
TGTGCCAGCAGTTCCACCAAAGTTCTCGACGAGCAGTACTTC
>TRBD2|TRBJ2-1|NA|TRBV19
CASCPVPTRENEQFF
TGTGCCAGTTGTCCCGTCCCTACGCGGGAGAATGAGCAGTTCTTC
>TRBD2|TRBJ2-3|NA|TRBV5-4
CASSYGLAGGPTDTQYF
TGTGCCAGCAGCTACGGACTAGCGGGAGGGCCCACAGATACGCAGTATTTT